The source of this TCR beta chain is a study of vaccination and CD4 T cells after COVID-19 (dated by TCRdb to between 2021 and 2024). Background for the entire study: SARS-CoV-2 positivity had been established in the convalescent patients by nasal swab PCR, and mild disease was recorded in several of these patients and severe disease in one. In the convalescent cohort there were six males and four females, among whom were two Hispanic individuals, seven Caucasians, two Asians and one multiracial person. Two doses of either the Pfizer-BioNTech BNT162b2 vaccine (n=8) or the Moderna mRNA-1273 vaccine (n=2) were administered to participants. Post-COVID blood samples were collected from convalescent patients a median of approximately 93 days after diagnosis, with a range of about 35 to 170 days. Post-vaccine blood samples were taken a median of roughly 72 days after the second vaccine dose, with a range of roughly 14 to 250 days. Overlapping spike peptide pools from SARS-CoV-2 and from the common cold coronaviruses HCoV-NL63, HCoV-OC43 and HCoV-229E were used as culture stimuli. As controls, cultures received a CEFX viral epitope pool (the positive control), an HIV-1 Nef peptide pool (the negative control), or no peptide at all. The spike-specific CD4+ TCR repertoire was compared before and after mRNA vaccination in around ten COVID-19 convalescent patients and a handful of infection-naive healthy vaccine recipients.

Study-wide conclusions, independent of this receptor: In convalescent patients, a median 86.3% of post-vaccine SARS-CoV-2-reactive clones were detected only after vaccination, suggesting vaccine-specific priming. The median number of SARS-CoV-2-reactive clonotypes rose from about 19 after infection to some 37 after vaccination, but the change was not significant. Of the vaccine-specific clones found in convalescent patients, nearly all (304 of 307) were mono-reactive for SARS-CoV-2 spike instead of being cross-reactive with common cold coronaviruses. Relatively few convalescent patients were included in the study, and early timepoints after natural infection were not analyzed.

The library was built by means of PCR. DNA from cultured CD4+ T cells underwent TCR sequencing with the Oncomine TCR Beta short-read assay at the Johns Hopkins FTIC core. The QIAamp micro DNA kit was used to extract genomic DNA from the cultured CD4+ T cells. Oncomine TCR Beta libraries from cultured CD4+ T cells were pooled with unique dual indexes and sequenced on an Illumina iSeq 100. Processing in the source paper ran as follows. Non-productive sequences were removed, and CDR3s that did not start with C, did not end with F or W, or were shorter than 7 amino acids were discarded. Antigen-specific clonotypes were identified using the MANAFEST web application through comparison of peptide-stimulated wells with reference and other culture wells. To be called positive, a clone needed an FDR below 0.05, an odds ratio above 5, and a productive frequency above 0.1% in at least two of three replicate wells. A clonotype was classed as cross-reactive if the clonotype showed significant expansion both in SARS-CoV-2 spike wells and in at least one common cold coronavirus spike condition. Similarity between CDR3 sequences was evaluated in R version 3.6.1 using Levenshtein distances (stringdist) and unrooted phylogenetic trees (ape). The public reads were quality trimmed at Q25 with fastp and then assembled into clones with MiXCR by TCRdb, keeping productive beta chains. Rows merge per CDR3 protein into single entries with the most common DNA and genes. TCRdb, not the original authors, processed these V and J calls. The sample table lists fewer than 15,000 distinct CDR3 sequences, around 50% of them with a count of one. The ten most abundant clones make up 18% of the sample.

This specimen's treatment or condition label, per the study, means: roughly 10-day PBMC culture with coronavirus spike peptide pools or control peptides (ViraFEST assay). The ViraFEST assay was used in the study, in which antigen-specific T cells were expanded with peptide pools and expanded clonotypes were subsequently identified by TCR sequencing. The convalescent patients' positive SARS-CoV-2 PCR tests fell between March and December 2020, which was before the Alpha, Beta and Delta variants emerged in the United States. PBMCs were cultured at about 2 million per well in IMDM supplemented with roughly 5% human AB serum and 10 IU/ml IL-2, with 9.5 to 10 ug/ml peptide pools added. On days 3 and 7, half of the culture medium was replaced with fresh IL-2-containing medium. After roughly nine days of culture, CD4+ T cells were isolated by negative selection using the EasySep CD4+ T cell isolation kit. PBMCs were separated from whole blood using Ficoll-Paque Plus gradient centrifugation and then either used fresh or cryopreserved at -140C. In general, triplicate wells were set up for every culture condition.

Per the germline V gene (reference sequence), SEHNR is the CDR1 and FQNEAQ is the CDR2. Here V drops 5 bases and J drops 3 bases, and the junction holds 4 bases not matched to any gene. The CDR3 spans 15 residues, from the cysteine through the phenylalanine. Only the CDR3 DNA stays, 45 bases, in frame from base 1. Worth noting for this clonotype: The antigen this receptor binds is unknown. Base qualities are not provided; no much larger clone lies one nucleotide away.

The V gene is TRBV7-9 and the J gene is TRBJ2-2; a stretch of 9 junction bases matches TRBD1. This TCR was recovered from a human donor with COVID-19. This specimen was cultured CD4+ T cells from blood, taken after SARS-CoV-2 vaccination. The CDR3 corresponds to CASSRDRADTGELFF. In nucleotides, the sequence is TGTGCCAGCAGCAGGGACAGGGCTGACACCGGGGAGCTGTTTTTT.